This T cell receptor beta chain was captured by sequencing in a study of blood T cell repertoires in COVID-19. On the study more broadly: Samples taken during acute and convalescent COVID-19 were collected in the United States, Italy and Spain.

How the authors handled the data: The authors estimated nucleated cell counts from reference gene primer amplification. Clones were read by immunoSEQ multiplex PCR, and TCRdb kept only the in-frame ones, dropping some. V, J and clone size are those of that table, while D and trimming were read from the DNA. Among about 280,000 clones listed, approximately 85% were seen once. Looked up from germline, CDR1 is LGHDT and CDR2 is YNNKEL (reference sequence). With 5 bases clipped from V and 10 bases from J, the junction kept 4 bases outside the gene matches. This CDR3 is built from 12 residues. The source material was peripheral blood. J is TRBJ1-4 and V is TRBV3-1 (or the pseudogene TRBV3-2); 7 positions match TRBD1. This receptor was obtained from a human donor in a cohort sampled during active COVID-19. The CDR3: CASSYTGAKLFF. The CDR3 nucleotides are TGTGCCAGCAGCTATACAGGGGCAAAACTGTTTTTT.